This TCR beta chain is drawn from a study of neoadjuvant anti-PD-1 for oral cavity cancer. Overall study findings and caveats: Only a few patients per response group were TCR-analyzed; validation needed.

Germline V gene sequence: CDR1 SGHTA, CDR2 FQGTGA. This CDR3 region has 13 residues. Deletions cut 1 base from V and 7 bases from J, with 10 bases between. This clone was detected a few times. Its cognate antigen is unknown. Profiled with immunoSEQ multiplex PCR; TCRdb holds only in-frame clones, not every one. The repertoire includes some 7,400 clones, around 48% of them detected once, and about 11% sits in the top ten. The sequences come from tumor tissue, collected before nivolumab (anti-PD-1) treatment. The TCR comes from a person aged 35-79 years with oral cavity squamous cell carcinoma. The chain has TRBV7-3 and TRBJ1-1, with D uncertain. The CDR3 nucleotides read TGTGCCAGCAGCTTAAGGGGTCTCGGTGAAGCTTTCTTT. Translation: CASSLRGLGEAFF. The variable domain in full, completed from reference TRBV7-3 and TRBJ1-1, reads GAGVSQTPSNKVTEKGKYVELRCDPISGHTALYWYRQSLGQGPEFLIYFQGTGAADDSGLPNDRFFAVRPEGSVSTLKIQRTERGDSAVYLCASSLRGLGEAFFGQGTRLTVV.